The 26 T cell receptor beta chains in this list originate from one sample, sequenced in a study of T-cell memory formation after mild COVID-19. Via MiXCR, TCRdb re-called the 5' RACE reads, giving one row per CDR3 protein. The sample includes 470,000 or so distinct CDR3 sequences, roughly 25% of them seen just once. Sequenced sample: PBMCs or a T cell subset sorted from them (not recorded which). All receptors derive from an adult woman who had mild COVID-19 (a few samples of this study predate the infection). Cell type and time point are not known.

The rearrangement joins TRBV27 to TRBJ2-7; unclear D gene. This CDR3 comprises 12 residues. CDR1 and CDR2 (germline): MNHEY, SMNVEV (reference sequence). The CDR3 loop is CASSDRSYEQYF. For the CDR3, the DNA is TGTGCTTCGTCCGACCGCTCCTACGAGCAGTACTTC.

The chain uses TRBV5-1 and TRBJ2-3; D might be TRBD2 (5 bases). Trimming shortened V by 6 bases and J by 1 base, and 12 bases separated the two germline ends. Germline values: CDR1 SGHRS, CDR2 YFSETQ. The CDR3 contains 14 residues. The CDR3 DNA reads as TGCGCCAGCACCACGAACGGGGGCACAGATACGCAGTATTTT. Its protein is CASTTNGGTDTQYF.

This clonotype turned up a few times. This chain connects TRBV30 to TRBJ2-4; 7 nucleotides agree with TRBD2. The CDR3 runs 16 residues. Germline assignment: CDR1 GTSNPN and CDR2 SVGIG (reference sequence). V was clipped by 4 bases and J by 0 bases; unmatched bases: 9. For the CDR3, the DNA is TGTGCCTGGACACCCAGCGGGACCCTAGCCAAAAACATTCAGTACTTC. Amino acids: CAWTPSGTLAKNIQYF.

The V gene is TRBV7-9, the J gene TRBJ2-3, with TRBD2 matching 10 bases. Germline CDR1 reads SEHNR; CDR2 reads FQNEAQ (reference sequence). CDR3 length equals 16 residues. Germline trimming cut 2 bases from V and 2 bases from J; bases unmatched to any gene: 4. In DNA form, the CDR3 reads TGTGCCAGCAGCTTACTGGGGACTAGCGACACAGATACGCAGTATTTT. It specifies CASSLLGTSDTDTQYF. Looking up the rest from reference TRBV7-9 and TRBJ2-3 gives the full variable domain: DTGVSQNPRHKITKRGQNVTFRCDPISEHNRLYWYRQTLGQGPEFLTYFQNEAQLEKSRLLSDRFSAERPKGSFSTLEIQRTEQGDSAMYLCASSLLGTSDTDTQYFGPGTRLTVL.

This clonotype has only a few counts. V usage is TRBV4-3 and J usage is TRBJ2-5; the D is unclear. The germline V gene encodes CDR1 LGHNA and CDR2 YSLEER. The length of the CDR3 is 14 residues. V was trimmed by 1 base and J by 3 bases, leaving 9 bases between them. CDR3 sequence reads: CASSQGALEETQYF. CDR3 coding DNA: TGCGCCAGCAGCCAAGGGGCACTGGAAGAGACCCAGTACTTC.

The chain carries TRBV15 and TRBJ2-5; D call uncertain. This CDR3 is 14 amino acids long. Trimming took 0 bases from V and 5 from J, leaving 10 bases between them. The V gene's germline CDR1 is LNHNV and CDR2 YYDKDF (reference sequence). CDR3 coding DNA: TGTGCCACCAGCAGAGACCCGGCGGAGGAGACCCAGTACTTC. Translation: CATSRDPAEETQYF.

The chain employs TRBV9 and TRBJ2-3; no firm D call. The ends were cut back, 0 bases at V and 0 bases at J, with 14 bases in the middle. The CDR3 has 17 residues. Germline CDR1 and CDR2: SGDLS and YYNGEE. The CDR3: CASSVDGRAASTDTQYF. CDR3 coding DNA: TGTGCCAGCAGCGTAGATGGAAGGGCAGCTAGCACAGATACGCAGTATTTT. The full variable domain, with the rest looked up from reference TRBV9 and TRBJ2-3, is DSGVTQTPKHLITATGQRVTLRCSPRSGDLSVYWYQQSLDQGLQFLIQYYNGEERAKGNILERFSAQQFPDLHSELNLSSLELGDSALYFCASSVDGRAASTDTQYFGPGTRLTVL.

This clonotype occurred many times. V and J are TRBV5-4 and TRBJ2-1, with 8 positions matching TRBD2. This CDR3 has 15 amino acids. V dropped 5 bases and J dropped 4; count of bases not matched to a gene: 8. CDR1 is SGHNT, CDR2 YYREEE, per germline (reference sequence). The CDR3 here is CASSTSGGLYNEQFF. In DNA form, the CDR3 reads TGTGCCAGCAGTACAAGCGGGGGCCTGTACAATGAGCAGTTCTTC.

The chain is built from TRBV12-5 and TRBJ2-1; TRBD1 matches at 8 bases. Germline CDR1 reads LGHNT; CDR2 reads FRNRAP. Trimming removed 0 bases from V and 7 bases from J; junction bases left unmatched: 17. The CDR3 sequence is 19 residues long. CDR3 DNA sequence: TGTGCTAGTGGTTTGGTGGCAGGGGGCGAAAAGACCCTCCCGAATGAGCAGTTCTTC. Encoded protein: CASGLVAGGEKTLPNEQFF.

The chain recombines TRBV24-1 with TRBJ2-1; 9 bases are a match to TRBD2. Losses at the gene ends were 1 base for V and 11 bases for J; bases not matched to a gene: 2. Germline-derived CDR1 and CDR2 are KGHDR and SFDVKD. The CDR3 loop spans 13 amino acids. CDR3 in amino acids: CATSDLAGGQQFF. The CDR3 DNA follows: TGTGCCACCAGTGATTTAGCGGGGGGACAGCAGTTCTTC.

In its sample, this clonotype was seen a few times. The V call is TRBV29-1, the J call TRBJ2-7; D might be TRBD1 or TRBD2, each matching 5 bases. Trimming cost V 4 bases and J 1 base, with 11 bases left between them. The germline CDR1 and CDR2 sequences are SQVTM and ANQGSEA. This CDR3 is 13 amino acids long. The CDR3 loop reads CSVVEGPSYEQYF. For the CDR3, the DNA is TGCAGCGTTGTCGAGGGGCCATCCTACGAGCAGTACTTC.

The table lists this clonotype with a few counts. This rearrangement joins TRBV9 to TRBJ1-1; D might be TRBD1 (5 bases). The CDR3 consists of 17 residues. Germline loops: CDR1 SGDLS, CDR2 YYNGEE. V shed 6 bases and J shed 5 bases, with 26 bases lying between them. The CDR3 is CASTTLGEAWGSTEAFF. DNA for the CDR3: TGTGCCAGCACCACATTGGGGGAGGCCTGGGGTAGTACTGAAGCTTTCTTT.

The J gene is TRBJ2-3, the V gene TRBV6-2 or TRBV6-3; tentative D call: TRBD1 (6 bases). CDR3 size: 14 residues. Germline CDR1 is MNHEY and CDR2 is SVGEGT. V was shortened by 2 bases and J by 2 bases, with 8 bases between the two germline ends. CDR3 coding DNA: TGTGCCAGCAGTTACAGGGGGTTCACAGATACGCAGTATTTT. Translation gives CASSYRGFTDTQYF.

DNA for the CDR3: TGTGCCAGCAGCCAAGATGGAGGCGGGAGGGCTTGGGCTGAGCAGTTCTTC. Its translation is CASSQDGGGRAWAEQFF. The rearrangement joins TRBV4-2 to TRBJ2-1, with 9 nucleotides matching TRBD2. The CDR3 covers 17 residues. V lost 0 bases, J lost 9 bases, and 12 bases stayed unmatched. Germline loops: CDR1 LGHNA, CDR2 YNFKEQ.

The chain carries TRBV5-1 and TRBJ1-1, with 7 bases that match TRBD1. The CDR3 extends over 14 amino acids. Germline lookup yields CDR1 SGHRS and CDR2 YFSETQ. The junction had 7 bases not matched to a gene; V was cut back by 4 bases and J by 4 bases. The CDR3 DNA follows: TGCGCCAGCAGCCCTCCCCGACAGGGCACTGAAGCTTTCTTT. Translation gives CASSPPRQGTEAFF.

This clonotype was picked up a small number of times. The chain combines TRBV20-1 with TRBJ2-3, with 7 bases that match TRBD1. CDR1 and CDR2 from the germline V gene are DFQATT and SNEGSKA (reference sequence). Unmatched junction bases numbered 3, after V lost 1 base and J lost 2 bases. The CDR3 has 14 residues. The CDR3 sequence: CSARARGNTDTQYF. The CDR3 DNA reads TGCAGTGCTAGAGCCAGGGGGAACACAGATACGCAGTATTTT.

The rearrangement joins TRBV5-1 to TRBJ1-2; D is undetermined. V was clipped by 2 bases and J by 4 bases, with 6 bases between them. This CDR3 is 12 amino acids long. In germline, CDR1 is SGHRS, CDR2 YFSETQ. The chain's CDR3 is CASSFEFYGYTF. In nucleotides, the CDR3 is TGCGCCAGCAGCTTCGAGTTCTATGGCTACACCTTC.

This clonotype was seen a few times. The rearrangement uses TRBV5-6 and TRBJ2-2; 7 bases map to TRBD1. The junction had 15 bases not matched to a gene; V was cut back by 4 bases and J by 6 bases. The CDR3 sequence is 17 residues long. Germline CDR1 is SGHDT and CDR2 is YYEEEE. The CDR3 sequence: CASSPGPGQSLPGELFF. CDR3 DNA sequence: TGTGCCAGCAGCCCGGGTCCGGGACAGTCCCTTCCCGGGGAGCTGTTTTTT.

This clonotype occurred once. The chain is built from TRBV29-1 and TRBJ2-1; D is perhaps TRBD1 (6 bases). V was cut by 6 bases and J by 8 bases, with 17 bases left in between. The CDR3 extends over 13 amino acids. Germline loops: CDR1 SQVTM, CDR2 ANQGSEA. As DNA, the CDR3 is TGCAGCGTCACTTCTCCCCAGGGGCATGAGCAGTTCTTC. Residues: CSVTSPQGHEQFF.

V usage is TRBV6-5 and J usage is TRBJ1-6; 12 nucleotides line up with TRBD1. From germline, CDR1 is MNHEY and CDR2 SVGAGI. With V trimmed by 2 bases and J by 0 bases, 8 bases remained unmatched. The CDR3 runs to 20 residues. CDR3 region: CASSYGLGTGGASYNSPLHF. Here the CDR3 DNA reads TGTGCCAGCAGTTACGGTCTCGGGACAGGGGGCGCCTCCTATAATTCACCCCTCCACTTT.

V and J are TRBV5-1 and TRBJ2-5; 9 positions agree with TRBD1. V lost 6 bases and J lost 0; bases outside the gene matches: 12. In germline, CDR1 is SGHRS, CDR2 YFSETQ. The CDR3 runs 17 residues. DNA of the CDR3: TGCGCCAGCAAAAGCCAGACCGGGACAGGGTACCAAGAGACCCAGTACTTC. This codes for CASKSQTGTGYQETQYF. The entire variable domain, with the rest obtained from reference TRBV5-1 and TRBJ2-5, is as follows: KAGVTQTPRYLIKTRGQQVTLSCSPISGHRSVSWYQQTPGQGLQFLFEYFSETQRNKGNFPGRFSGRQFSNSRSEMNVSTLELGDSALYLCASKSQTGTGYQETQYFGPGTRLLVL.

This clonotype appeared a few times. This CDR3 reads CASSPLLAGVAYNEQFF. The CDR3 DNA follows: TGTGCCAGCTCACCATTGCTAGCGGGAGTAGCATACAATGAGCAGTTCTTC. J is TRBJ2-1 and V is TRBV18, with TRBD2 identical over 10 bases. The CDR3 length is 17 residues. The V gene end was trimmed by 2 bases and the J gene end by 4 bases; junction bases not matched to a gene: 8. The V gene's germline CDR1 is KGHSH and CDR2 LQKENI. The full variable domain, rest sourced from reference TRBV18 and TRBJ2-1, is NAGVMQNPRHLVRRRGQEARLRCSPMKGHSHVYWYRQLPEEGLKFMVYLQKENIIDESGMPKERFSAEFPKEGPSILRIQQVVRGDSAAYFCASSPLLAGVAYNEQFFGPGTRLTVL.

The rearrangement uses TRBV5-1 and TRBJ2-3; 7 bases fit TRBD2. The CDR3 totals 15 residues. The V and J ends lost 7 bases and 4 bases, in that order; junction bases with no gene match: 12. Per germline, CDR1 SGHRS and CDR2 YFSETQ. CDR3 protein: CASRKSGIGADTQYF. The CDR3 DNA reads as TGCGCCAGCCGGAAGAGCGGGATAGGGGCAGATACGCAGTATTTT.

This chain uses TRBV5-4 with TRBJ2-1, with 8 positions matching TRBD2. Unmatched junction bases numbered 7, after V lost 1 base and J lost 7 bases. The CDR3 runs 15 residues. From germline, CDR1 is SGHNT and CDR2 YYREEE (reference sequence). The CDR3 region is CASSLRPGGLNEQFF. CDR3 bases: TGTGCCAGCAGCTTGCGTCCGGGGGGGCTTAATGAGCAGTTCTTC.

The V gene is TRBV6-2 or TRBV6-3, the J gene TRBJ2-5; 7 bases map to TRBD1. The CDR3 loop spans 14 amino acids. Trimming took 6 bases from V and 1 from J; bases not matched to a gene: 5. Per germline, CDR1 MNHEY and CDR2 SVGEGT. CDR3 sequence reads: CASRTTGAQETQYF. Written as DNA, the CDR3 is TGTGCCAGCAGAACCACAGGGGCCCAAGAGACCCAGTACTTC.

A few counts support this clonotype. This chain uses TRBV10-3 with TRBJ2-1; 10 bases are a match to TRBD2. This CDR3 is 16 amino acids long. V lost 0 bases to trimming and J lost 4 bases; unmatched junction nucleotides: 3. Germline CDR1 and CDR2: ENHRY and SYGVKD. CDR3 nucleotides: TGTGCCATCAGTGAGTCGTCTAGCGGGGGATACAATGAGCAGTTCTTC. Its translation: CAISESSSGGYNEQFF.